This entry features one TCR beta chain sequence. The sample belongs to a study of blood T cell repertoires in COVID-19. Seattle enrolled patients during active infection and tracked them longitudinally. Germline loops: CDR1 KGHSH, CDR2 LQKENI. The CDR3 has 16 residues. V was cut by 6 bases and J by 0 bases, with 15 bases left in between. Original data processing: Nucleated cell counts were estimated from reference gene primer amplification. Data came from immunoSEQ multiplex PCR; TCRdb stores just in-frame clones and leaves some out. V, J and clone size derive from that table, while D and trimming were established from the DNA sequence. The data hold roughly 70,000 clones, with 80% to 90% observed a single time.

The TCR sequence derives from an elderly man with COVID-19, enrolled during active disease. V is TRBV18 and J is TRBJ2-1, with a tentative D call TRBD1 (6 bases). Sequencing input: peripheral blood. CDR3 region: CASSHKQGSSYNEQFF. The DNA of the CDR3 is TGTGCCAGCTCTCATAAGCAGGGGAGCTCCTACAATGAGCAGTTCTTC.